Below are 22 T cell receptor beta chains sequenced from a single sample in a study of technical replicates of blood from a few donors. Profiling relied on immunoSEQ multiplex PCR, and the TCRdb table lists in-frame clones only, not all of them. The table includes about 59,000 clones, around 87% detected once. Sequenced sample: PBMCs. These receptors came from a human donor in good health. Some clones in this sample may be carry-over from other donors' samples.

The chain couples TRBV7-9 to TRBJ1-3; no reliable D call. The CDR3 is made up of 12 amino acids. Germline CDR1 reads SEHNR; CDR2 reads FQNEAQ (reference sequence). V shed 7 bases and J shed 2 bases, with 6 bases lying between them. For the CDR3, the DNA is TGTGCCAGCACCAGTGCTGGAAACACCATATATTTT. Its translation is CASTSAGNTIYF.

The genes are TRBV28 and TRBJ2-2; D uncertain. The ends were cut back, 5 bases at V and 9 bases at J, with 13 bases in the middle. Looked up from germline, CDR1 is MDHEN and CDR2 is SYDVKM. The length of the CDR3 is 13 residues. Here the CDR3 reads CASSEHGVWELFF. The CDR3 DNA reads TGTGCCAGCAGTGAACACGGAGTGTGGGAGCTGTTTTTT. Full variable domain (outside the CDR3, taken from reference TRBV28 and TRBJ2-2): DVKVTQSSRYLVKRTGEKVFLECVQDMDHENMFWYRQDPGLGLRLIYFSYDVKMKEKGDIPEGYSVSREKKERFSLILESASTNQTSMYLCASSEHGVWELFFGEGSRLTVL.

V is TRBV5-1 and J is TRBJ2-3; 8 nucleotides line up with TRBD2. J was trimmed by 7 bases and V by 0 bases; bases with no gene match: 10. The CDR3 is made up of 16 amino acids. Germline CDR1 is SGHRS and CDR2 is YFSETQ. The CDR3 region has the DNA TGCGCCAGCAGCTTGGCGGGCAGCGGGGGAGAATATACGCAGTATTTT. This translates into CASSLAGSGGEYTQYF. The full variable domain, completed using reference TRBV5-1 and TRBJ2-3, is KAGVTQTPRYLIKTRGQQVTLSCSPISGHRSVSWYQQTPGQGLQFLFEYFSETQRNKGNFPGRFSGRQFSNSRSEMNVSTLELGDSALYLCASSLAGSGGEYTQYFGPGTRLTVL.

The rearrangement joins TRBV7-8 to TRBJ2-2; 11 bases agree with TRBD2. The CDR3 spans 17 residues. Germline V gene lookup returns CDR1 SGHVS and CDR2 FQNEAQ. The trim removed 0 bases at V and 7 bases at J, leaving 7 bases unmatched. The CDR3: CASSLAIAGGPVGELFF. Written as DNA, the CDR3 is TGTGCCAGCAGCTTAGCAATAGCGGGAGGGCCAGTCGGGGAGCTGTTTTTT.

This clone was observed a handful of times. The chain has TRBV5-4 and TRBJ1-2; D is unclear. CDR3 size: 13 residues. V was shortened by 2 bases and J by 4 bases, with 9 bases between the two germline ends. Germline V lookup: CDR1 SGHNT, CDR2 YYREEE (reference sequence). CDR3 sequence reads: CASSFPEIYGYTF. The DNA of the CDR3 is TGTGCCAGCAGCTTCCCGGAGATCTATGGCTACACCTTC. Variable domain in full (rest from reference TRBV5-4 and TRBJ1-2): ETGVTQSPTHLIKTRGQQVTLRCSSQSGHNTVSWYQQALGQGPQFIFQYYREEENGRGNFPPRFSGLQFPNYSSELNVNALELDDSALYLCASSFPEIYGYTFGSGTRLTVV.

Many counts were recorded for this clone. J is TRBJ2-7 and V is TRBV7-9; 10 nucleotides align to TRBD1. Germline V lookup: CDR1 SEHNR, CDR2 FQNEAQ (reference sequence). The CDR3 has 17 amino acids. After removal of 4 bases from V and 5 bases from J, the junction contained 14 bases not matched to a gene. The CDR3 nucleotides read TGTGCCAGCAGCTCCCCACTACTCGACAGGGGGCGTCACGAGCAGTACTTC. This sequence encodes CASSSPLLDRGRHEQYF.

This clone is a singleton in its sample. The rearrangement joins TRBV2 to TRBJ2-3; D is perhaps TRBD2 (5 bases). The CDR3 sequence is 13 residues long. CDR1 is SNHLY and CDR2 is FYNNEI in the germline V gene. Deletions cut 11 bases from V and 0 bases from J, with 12 bases between. Here the CDR3 DNA reads TGTGCCGCCCCCCGCGGGAGCACAGATACGCAGTATTTT. It encodes CAAPRGSTDTQYF.

This sequence joins TRBV2 and TRBJ2-1; 7 bases are a match to TRBD2. This CDR3 is 15 amino acids long. The V gene's germline CDR1 is SNHLY and CDR2 FYNNEI. Trimming took 1 base from V and 10 from J; bases not matched to a gene: 10. The DNA for the CDR3 is TGTGCCAGCAGTGAAGAGGCAGGGAGGGAGTCCGAGCAGTTCTTC. Protein sequence: CASSEEAGRESEQFF. The variable domain in full, completed from reference TRBV2 and TRBJ2-1, reads EPEVTQTPSHQVTQMGQEVILRCVPISNHLYFYWYRQILGQKVEFLVSFYNNEISEKSEIFDDQFSVERPDGSNFTLKIRSTKLEDSAMYFCASSEEAGRESEQFFGPGTRLTVL.

This chain uses TRBV30 with TRBJ1-2; no clear D gene. Trimming cost V 0 bases and J 4 bases, with 9 bases left between them. This CDR3 contains 13 residues. From germline, CDR1 is GTSNPN and CDR2 SVGIG (reference sequence). The CDR3 nucleotides read TGTGCCTGGAGTGTACGCGGGTCCTATGGCTACACCTTC. This sequence encodes CAWSVRGSYGYTF.

V is TRBV5-1 and J is TRBJ2-7; TRBD1 matches at 12 bases. This CDR3 has 14 residues. From germline, CDR1 is SGHRS and CDR2 YFSETQ. V lost 4 bases to trimming and J lost 5 bases; unmatched junction nucleotides: 4. CDR3 amino acids: CASSPGTGGDEQYF. In nucleotides, the CDR3 is TGCGCCAGCAGCCCAGGGACAGGGGGCGACGAGCAGTACTTC.

V usage is TRBV19 and J usage is TRBJ1-1; D possibly corresponds to TRBD1 (6 bases). Trimming left V 4 bases short and J 6 bases short, with 12 bases between. Germline CDR1 LNHDA, CDR2 SQIVND (reference sequence). This CDR3 spans 13 amino acids. CDR3 in DNA: TGTGCCAGTAGTACAGGGGCCAGCGCTGAAGCTTTCTTT. Amino acids: CASSTGASAEAFF.

The rearrangement uses TRBV5-1 and TRBJ2-3, with D perhaps matching TRBD2 (6 bases). The CDR3 is 14 amino acids. Germline lookup yields CDR1 SGHRS and CDR2 YFSETQ. Trimming took 8 bases from V and 4 from J, leaving 17 bases between them. This CDR3 is CARTRGDRPDTQYF. The CDR3 coding sequence is TGCGCCAGAACGCGCGGGGACCGGCCAGATACGCAGTATTTT. Full variable domain (remainder filled in from reference TRBV5-1 and TRBJ2-3): KAGVTQTPRYLIKTRGQQVTLSCSPISGHRSVSWYQQTPGQGLQFLFEYFSETQRNKGNFPGRFSGRQFSNSRSEMNVSTLELGDSALYLCARTRGDRPDTQYFGPGTRLTVL.

The V and J genes are TRBV29-1 and TRBJ1-1; D uncertain. Germline lookup yields CDR1 SQVTM and CDR2 ANQGSEA. This CDR3 spans 12 amino acids. V gave up 7 bases and J gave up 0 bases, with 9 bases separating them. CDR3 coding DNA: TGCAGCGCCAGTCCAATGAACACTGAAGCTTTCTTT. As protein: CSASPMNTEAFF.

J is TRBJ2-1 and V is TRBV9; TRBD2 matches at 11 bases. The CDR3 spans 16 residues. With V trimmed by 3 bases and J by 4 bases, 6 bases remained unmatched. In germline, CDR1 is SGDLS, CDR2 YYNGEE. The CDR3 DNA follows: TGTGCCAGCAGCGAACCGGGACTAGCGGTTTACAATGAGCAGTTCTTC. It specifies CASSEPGLAVYNEQFF.

This clone was observed a single time. The gene calls are TRBV18 and TRBJ1-1, with TRBD1 identical over 7 bases. Per the germline V gene, CDR1 is KGHSH and CDR2 is LQKENI. The CDR3 is made up of 18 amino acids. V shed 2 bases, J shed 1 base, and the junction held 13 bases outside the gene matches. Here the CDR3 DNA reads TGTGCCAGCTCACCAACATCCGGGACAGTTAACGCGAACACTGAAGCTTTCTTT. Translated: CASSPTSGTVNANTEAFF. The variable domain in full, with the rest retrieved from reference TRBV18 and TRBJ1-1, is NAGVMQNPRHLVRRRGQEARLRCSPMKGHSHVYWYRQLPEEGLKFMVYLQKENIIDESGMPKERFSAEFPKEGPSILRIQQVVRGDSAAYFCASSPTSGTVNANTEAFFGQGTRLTVV.

This clone was recorded only once. The rearrangement links TRBV5-6 to TRBJ2-1; 10 bases are shared with TRBD2. The length of the CDR3 is 14 residues. Germline V gene data show CDR1 as SGHDT and CDR2 as YYEEEE. V lost 3 bases and J lost 8; bases outside the gene matches: 5. The CDR3 protein is CASSSSGSMHEQFF. CDR3 DNA sequence: TGTGCCAGCAGCTCTAGCGGGAGTATGCATGAGCAGTTCTTC.

The V gene is TRBV5-1, the J gene TRBJ2-5; D perhaps matches TRBD2 (5 bases). This CDR3 spans 14 amino acids. The germline gives CDR1 SGHRS, CDR2 YFSETQ. Trimming removed 0 bases at V and 1 base at J, with 7 bases between. Written as DNA, the CDR3 is TGCGCCAGCAGCTTGGATGGACTCCAAGAGACCCAGTACTTC. Protein product: CASSLDGLQETQYF.

The chain is built from TRBV19 and TRBJ1-1; tentative D call: TRBD1 (6 bases). This CDR3 has 15 residues. The V end lost 4 bases, the J end lost 0 bases, and 12 bases lay between the germline ends. In germline, CDR1 is LNHDA, CDR2 SQIVND (reference sequence). The CDR3 bases are TGTGCCAGTAGTAACCAGGGGATGCTGAACACTGAAGCTTTCTTT. It is translated as CASSNQGMLNTEAFF.

V usage is TRBV10-2 and J usage is TRBJ2-5; 8 nucleotides line up with TRBD1. CDR3 length equals 12 residues. Germline CDR1 and CDR2: WSHSY and SAAADI. Germline trimming cut 8 bases from V and 5 bases from J; bases unmatched to any gene: 4. CDR3 protein: CASGQGGETQYF. CDR3 DNA: TGCGCCAGCGGACAGGGCGGGGAGACCCAGTACTTC.

The rearrangement uses TRBV10-3 and TRBJ1-2; 7 bases agree with TRBD1. With 4 bases clipped from V and 3 bases from J, the junction kept 2 bases outside the gene matches. The CDR3 contains 13 residues. Germline loops: CDR1 ENHRY, CDR2 SYGVKD. The CDR3 is CAISGQGHYGYTF. CDR3 DNA: TGTGCCATCAGTGGACAGGGCCACTATGGCTACACCTTC.

This chain uses TRBV6-5 with TRBJ2-1; D is uncertain. The V gene's germline CDR1 is MNHEY and CDR2 SVGAGI. The V end lost 3 bases, the J end lost 5 bases, and 14 bases lay between the germline ends. The CDR3 has 15 amino acids. DNA for the CDR3: TGTGCCAGCAGTTATTTTTCGCAGTCCAACAATGAGCAGTTCTTC. Translation gives CASSYFSQSNNEQFF.

J is TRBJ1-2 and V is TRBV29-1; D gene unclear. This CDR3 has 12 amino acids. Between the trimmed V and J ends, which lost 3 bases and 0 bases, there was a span of 5 bases. From germline, CDR1 is SQVTM and CDR2 ANQGSEA. The CDR3 loop is CSVDRTNYGYTF. The DNA of the CDR3 is TGCAGCGTTGACAGAACTAACTATGGCTACACCTTC.